A single sample gave rise to the 11 T cell receptor beta chains below, sequenced in a study of T cell repertoires in cytomegalovirus infection. TCRdb used MiXCR to reprocess the reads, holding one entry per CDR3 protein. The table has hundreds of thousands of distinct CDR3 sequences, about 17% seen once. The specimen was PBMCs. The receptor source for this set is a human donor in good health (CMV status not recorded). Some clones in this sample may be carry-over from other donors' samples.

This clonotype was counted between two and nine times. The genes are TRBV27 and TRBJ1-1; D is uncertain. Trimming shortened V by 0 bases and J by 4 bases, and 6 bases separated the two germline ends. Germline V gene lookup returns CDR1 MNHEY and CDR2 SMNVEV (reference sequence). The CDR3 covers 13 residues. The CDR3 protein is CASSLSSPTEAFF. The DNA for the CDR3 is TGTGCCAGCAGTTTATCGTCCCCCACTGAAGCTTTCTTT.

The chain has TRBV7-9 and TRBJ2-1, with D possibly being TRBD1 (6 bases). This CDR3 is 16 amino acids long. V lost 1 base and J lost 9, with 19 bases in between. Germline CDR1 and CDR2: SEHNR and FQNEAQ (reference sequence). CDR3 loop: CASSLDSHRALGEQFF. Written as DNA, the CDR3 is TGTGCCAGCAGCTTAGACTCGCACAGGGCCCTAGGTGAGCAGTTCTTC. The full variable domain, rest sourced from reference TRBV7-9 and TRBJ2-1, is DTGVSQNPRHKITKRGQNVTFRCDPISEHNRLYWYRQTLGQGPEFLTYFQNEAQLEKSRLLSDRFSAERPKGSFSTLEIQRTEQGDSAMYLCASSLDSHRALGEQFFGPGTRLTVL.

The rearrangement uses TRBV20-1 and TRBJ1-1; 8 positions match TRBD1. The germline V gene has CDR1 DFQATT and CDR2 SNEGSKA (reference sequence). The CDR3 spans 14 residues. V was pared by 2 bases and J by 6 bases, with 8 bases of the junction left unmatched. The CDR3: CSARSPTGDPEAFF. CDR3 nucleotide sequence: TGCAGTGCTAGATCACCGACAGGGGACCCTGAAGCTTTCTTT.

The chain links TRBV20-1 to TRBJ2-7, with D uncertain. Deletions cut 6 bases from V and 0 bases from J, with 24 bases between. Looked up from germline, CDR1 is DFQATT and CDR2 is SNEGSKA (reference sequence). The CDR3 runs to 17 residues. In DNA, the CDR3 is TGCAGTGCCAGCCCGCCTCTGATGGGGATTAGCTCCTACGAGCAGTACTTC. Protein sequence: CSASPPLMGISSYEQYF.

This clonotype was seen ten or more times. V and J are TRBV6-1 and TRBJ1-1; D remains unclear. The germline CDR1 and CDR2 sequences are MNHNS and SASEGT. V was trimmed by 6 bases and J by 1 base, leaving 12 bases between them. The CDR3 extends over 14 amino acids. CDR3 sequence (DNA): TGTGCCAGCAGCGTAGCGACCCGGAACACTGAAGCTTTCTTT. Its translation: CASSVATRNTEAFF.

The chain joins TRBV20-1 to TRBJ2-2; tentatively, D is TRBD1 or TRBD2 (5 bases each). Germline values: CDR1 DFQATT, CDR2 SNEGSKA (reference sequence). Trimming cost V 6 bases and J 5 bases, with 13 bases left between them. The CDR3 loop spans 13 amino acids. CDR3 residues: CSAPRGDTGELFF. As DNA, the CDR3 is TGCAGTGCCCCACGAGGGGATACCGGGGAGCTGTTTTTT.

The chain uses TRBV2 and TRBJ2-5; D unclear. The CDR3 is 11 amino acids. V was trimmed by 3 bases and J by 5 bases, leaving 4 bases between them. CDR1 SNHLY and CDR2 FYNNEI come from the germline V gene. The chain's CDR3 is CASSDDETQYF. The CDR3 DNA follows: TGTGCCAGCAGTGATGACGAGACCCAGTACTTC.

The J gene is TRBJ2-3, the V gene TRBV24-1; TRBD2 agrees at 8 bases. The CDR3 consists of 15 residues. With V trimmed by 7 bases and J by 3 bases, 8 bases remained unmatched. Germline CDR1 reads KGHDR; CDR2 reads SFDVKD. The CDR3 sequence: CATSGWRGDTDTQYF. CDR3 DNA sequence: TGTGCCACCAGCGGTTGGCGGGGGGATACAGATACGCAGTATTTT.

The genes are TRBV24-1 and TRBJ2-2; the match to TRBD1 covers 10 bases. J lost 5 bases, V lost 3 bases, and 5 bases had no gene match. The CDR3 sequence is 16 residues long. Germline loops: CDR1 KGHDR, CDR2 SFDVKD. The CDR3 spells CATSDPRQGATGELFF. The CDR3 DNA sequence: TGTGCCACCAGTGATCCCCGACAGGGGGCAACCGGGGAGCTGTTTTTT.

This clonotype was seen many times. The chain couples TRBV7-2 to TRBJ1-2; 8 bases map to TRBD1. V dropped 1 base and J dropped 2; count of bases not matched to a gene: 3. This CDR3 comprises 15 residues. CDR1 is SGHTA, CDR2 FQGNSA, per germline. The CDR3 DNA is TGTGCCAGCAGCTTAGGGACAGGGCACAACTATGGCTACACCTTC. This translates into CASSLGTGHNYGYTF.

The V gene is TRBV12-3 or TRBV12-4, the J gene TRBJ2-5; 8 nucleotides line up with TRBD1. This CDR3 is built from 13 residues. The V and J ends lost 7 bases and 5 bases, in that order; junction bases with no gene match: 6. The CDR3 loop reads CASTKTGAETQYF. The DNA of the CDR3 is TGTGCCAGCACTAAGACAGGGGCGGAGACCCAGTACTTC.